The 13 T cell receptor beta chains below were found in one sample sequenced in a study of T cell clusters in autoimmune cytopenias. TRB was amplified by touch-down multiplex PCR, primer pools A and B combined. TCRdb re-analyzed the multiplex PCR reads; it lists each CDR3 protein once, without DNA. The specimen's table records roughly 6,500 distinct CDR3 sequences. TRB was amplified from around 250 ng of peripheral blood genomic DNA per sample. This sample was shared with a second study, whose subject was T cell repertoires in aging, cancer and after chemotherapy.

Material for sequencing was peripheral blood. Every receptor here comes from a human donor in good health.

V gene TRBV6-2 or TRBV6-3 combines with J gene TRBJ2-7. Germline assignment: CDR1 MNHEY and CDR2 SVGEGT. The CDR3 is 14 amino acids. CDR3 protein: CASSYRGSPYEQYF.

This clonotype shows up as medium-sized (0.01 to 0.1%) by frequency. The chain employs TRBV19 and TRBJ2-5; without DNA, the TCRdb call of TRBD2 cannot be checked. CDR3 size: 14 residues. Germline values: CDR1 LNHDA, CDR2 SQIVND (reference sequence). The CDR3 sequence: CASSIRGLGETQYF.

The chain carries TRBV12-3 or TRBV12-4 and TRBJ2-3; TCRdb lists TRBD1, though no DNA is available to test this call. This CDR3 has 16 residues. CDR3 loop: CASSLVGGGGADTQYF.

The rearrangement links TRBV6-5 to TRBJ2-7; TCRdb's D gene call, TRBD2, goes unchecked for lack of DNA. CDR3 length equals 19 residues. Germline V gives CDR1 MNHEY, CDR2 SVGAGI. CDR3: CASSSVEGLAGGFANEQYF.

By frequency, this clonotype is medium-sized (0.01 to 0.1%). The chain uses TRBV29-1 and TRBJ2-1; TCRdb names TRBD2, which stays unverified in the absence of DNA. This CDR3 spans 13 amino acids. Germline V gene sequence: CDR1 SQVTM, CDR2 ANQGSEA. The CDR3 protein is CSALTSAPNEQFF.

This clonotype is classed as medium-sized by frequency. The rearrangement links TRBV29-1 to TRBJ2-2; TCRdb returns TRBD2, unconfirmable since there is no DNA. CDR3 length: 14 amino acids. The V gene's germline CDR1 is SQVTM and CDR2 ANQGSEA. The CDR3 reads CSVAGTSSTGELFF.

The chain links TRBV5-5 to TRBJ1-6; TCRdb picks TRBD1, but there is no DNA to check that call. The V gene's germline CDR1 is SGHKS and CDR2 YYEKEE (reference sequence). The CDR3 is 15 residues long. The CDR3 sequence: CATSPGQGRNSPLHF.

V is TRBV15 and J is TRBJ1-5; the D call from TCRdb, TRBD1, cannot be confirmed without DNA. The CDR3 has 19 amino acids. CDR1 LNHNV and CDR2 YYDKDF come from the germline V gene (reference sequence). The CDR3 loop reads CATSRERGRTQYSNQPQHF.

This clonotype counts as medium-sized by frequency. The chain couples TRBV27 to TRBJ1-2; checking the TCRdb D call of TRBD1 is not possible without DNA. This CDR3 is 12 amino acids long. Per the germline V gene, CDR1 is MNHEY and CDR2 is SMNVEV (reference sequence). CDR3: CASSGTNYGYTF.

This rearrangement joins TRBV29-1 to TRBJ1-2; the D gene TCRdb calls, TRBD1, cannot be checked with no DNA. The CDR3 has 15 residues. Germline CDR1 and CDR2: SQVTM and ANQGSEA. This CDR3 reads CSVLRDGGGSYGYTF.

Measured by frequency, this clonotype is medium-sized (0.01 to 0.1%). The V and J genes are TRBV29-1 and TRBJ2-2. Germline CDR1 SQVTM, CDR2 ANQGSEA. The CDR3 is 12 amino acids. The CDR3 sequence: CSVLWSPGELFF.

The chain recombines TRBV12-3 or TRBV12-4 with TRBJ2-2; without DNA, the TCRdb call of TRBD2 cannot be checked. The CDR3 sequence is 12 residues long. This CDR3 is CASRPTSEGLFF.

The chain combines TRBV6-1 with TRBJ1-3; TCRdb gives TRBD1 as the D gene, but with no DNA this cannot be confirmed. The CDR3 has 19 residues. The germline CDR1 and CDR2 sequences are MNHNS and SASEGT. The CDR3 is CASSEALYETGGYGNTIYF.